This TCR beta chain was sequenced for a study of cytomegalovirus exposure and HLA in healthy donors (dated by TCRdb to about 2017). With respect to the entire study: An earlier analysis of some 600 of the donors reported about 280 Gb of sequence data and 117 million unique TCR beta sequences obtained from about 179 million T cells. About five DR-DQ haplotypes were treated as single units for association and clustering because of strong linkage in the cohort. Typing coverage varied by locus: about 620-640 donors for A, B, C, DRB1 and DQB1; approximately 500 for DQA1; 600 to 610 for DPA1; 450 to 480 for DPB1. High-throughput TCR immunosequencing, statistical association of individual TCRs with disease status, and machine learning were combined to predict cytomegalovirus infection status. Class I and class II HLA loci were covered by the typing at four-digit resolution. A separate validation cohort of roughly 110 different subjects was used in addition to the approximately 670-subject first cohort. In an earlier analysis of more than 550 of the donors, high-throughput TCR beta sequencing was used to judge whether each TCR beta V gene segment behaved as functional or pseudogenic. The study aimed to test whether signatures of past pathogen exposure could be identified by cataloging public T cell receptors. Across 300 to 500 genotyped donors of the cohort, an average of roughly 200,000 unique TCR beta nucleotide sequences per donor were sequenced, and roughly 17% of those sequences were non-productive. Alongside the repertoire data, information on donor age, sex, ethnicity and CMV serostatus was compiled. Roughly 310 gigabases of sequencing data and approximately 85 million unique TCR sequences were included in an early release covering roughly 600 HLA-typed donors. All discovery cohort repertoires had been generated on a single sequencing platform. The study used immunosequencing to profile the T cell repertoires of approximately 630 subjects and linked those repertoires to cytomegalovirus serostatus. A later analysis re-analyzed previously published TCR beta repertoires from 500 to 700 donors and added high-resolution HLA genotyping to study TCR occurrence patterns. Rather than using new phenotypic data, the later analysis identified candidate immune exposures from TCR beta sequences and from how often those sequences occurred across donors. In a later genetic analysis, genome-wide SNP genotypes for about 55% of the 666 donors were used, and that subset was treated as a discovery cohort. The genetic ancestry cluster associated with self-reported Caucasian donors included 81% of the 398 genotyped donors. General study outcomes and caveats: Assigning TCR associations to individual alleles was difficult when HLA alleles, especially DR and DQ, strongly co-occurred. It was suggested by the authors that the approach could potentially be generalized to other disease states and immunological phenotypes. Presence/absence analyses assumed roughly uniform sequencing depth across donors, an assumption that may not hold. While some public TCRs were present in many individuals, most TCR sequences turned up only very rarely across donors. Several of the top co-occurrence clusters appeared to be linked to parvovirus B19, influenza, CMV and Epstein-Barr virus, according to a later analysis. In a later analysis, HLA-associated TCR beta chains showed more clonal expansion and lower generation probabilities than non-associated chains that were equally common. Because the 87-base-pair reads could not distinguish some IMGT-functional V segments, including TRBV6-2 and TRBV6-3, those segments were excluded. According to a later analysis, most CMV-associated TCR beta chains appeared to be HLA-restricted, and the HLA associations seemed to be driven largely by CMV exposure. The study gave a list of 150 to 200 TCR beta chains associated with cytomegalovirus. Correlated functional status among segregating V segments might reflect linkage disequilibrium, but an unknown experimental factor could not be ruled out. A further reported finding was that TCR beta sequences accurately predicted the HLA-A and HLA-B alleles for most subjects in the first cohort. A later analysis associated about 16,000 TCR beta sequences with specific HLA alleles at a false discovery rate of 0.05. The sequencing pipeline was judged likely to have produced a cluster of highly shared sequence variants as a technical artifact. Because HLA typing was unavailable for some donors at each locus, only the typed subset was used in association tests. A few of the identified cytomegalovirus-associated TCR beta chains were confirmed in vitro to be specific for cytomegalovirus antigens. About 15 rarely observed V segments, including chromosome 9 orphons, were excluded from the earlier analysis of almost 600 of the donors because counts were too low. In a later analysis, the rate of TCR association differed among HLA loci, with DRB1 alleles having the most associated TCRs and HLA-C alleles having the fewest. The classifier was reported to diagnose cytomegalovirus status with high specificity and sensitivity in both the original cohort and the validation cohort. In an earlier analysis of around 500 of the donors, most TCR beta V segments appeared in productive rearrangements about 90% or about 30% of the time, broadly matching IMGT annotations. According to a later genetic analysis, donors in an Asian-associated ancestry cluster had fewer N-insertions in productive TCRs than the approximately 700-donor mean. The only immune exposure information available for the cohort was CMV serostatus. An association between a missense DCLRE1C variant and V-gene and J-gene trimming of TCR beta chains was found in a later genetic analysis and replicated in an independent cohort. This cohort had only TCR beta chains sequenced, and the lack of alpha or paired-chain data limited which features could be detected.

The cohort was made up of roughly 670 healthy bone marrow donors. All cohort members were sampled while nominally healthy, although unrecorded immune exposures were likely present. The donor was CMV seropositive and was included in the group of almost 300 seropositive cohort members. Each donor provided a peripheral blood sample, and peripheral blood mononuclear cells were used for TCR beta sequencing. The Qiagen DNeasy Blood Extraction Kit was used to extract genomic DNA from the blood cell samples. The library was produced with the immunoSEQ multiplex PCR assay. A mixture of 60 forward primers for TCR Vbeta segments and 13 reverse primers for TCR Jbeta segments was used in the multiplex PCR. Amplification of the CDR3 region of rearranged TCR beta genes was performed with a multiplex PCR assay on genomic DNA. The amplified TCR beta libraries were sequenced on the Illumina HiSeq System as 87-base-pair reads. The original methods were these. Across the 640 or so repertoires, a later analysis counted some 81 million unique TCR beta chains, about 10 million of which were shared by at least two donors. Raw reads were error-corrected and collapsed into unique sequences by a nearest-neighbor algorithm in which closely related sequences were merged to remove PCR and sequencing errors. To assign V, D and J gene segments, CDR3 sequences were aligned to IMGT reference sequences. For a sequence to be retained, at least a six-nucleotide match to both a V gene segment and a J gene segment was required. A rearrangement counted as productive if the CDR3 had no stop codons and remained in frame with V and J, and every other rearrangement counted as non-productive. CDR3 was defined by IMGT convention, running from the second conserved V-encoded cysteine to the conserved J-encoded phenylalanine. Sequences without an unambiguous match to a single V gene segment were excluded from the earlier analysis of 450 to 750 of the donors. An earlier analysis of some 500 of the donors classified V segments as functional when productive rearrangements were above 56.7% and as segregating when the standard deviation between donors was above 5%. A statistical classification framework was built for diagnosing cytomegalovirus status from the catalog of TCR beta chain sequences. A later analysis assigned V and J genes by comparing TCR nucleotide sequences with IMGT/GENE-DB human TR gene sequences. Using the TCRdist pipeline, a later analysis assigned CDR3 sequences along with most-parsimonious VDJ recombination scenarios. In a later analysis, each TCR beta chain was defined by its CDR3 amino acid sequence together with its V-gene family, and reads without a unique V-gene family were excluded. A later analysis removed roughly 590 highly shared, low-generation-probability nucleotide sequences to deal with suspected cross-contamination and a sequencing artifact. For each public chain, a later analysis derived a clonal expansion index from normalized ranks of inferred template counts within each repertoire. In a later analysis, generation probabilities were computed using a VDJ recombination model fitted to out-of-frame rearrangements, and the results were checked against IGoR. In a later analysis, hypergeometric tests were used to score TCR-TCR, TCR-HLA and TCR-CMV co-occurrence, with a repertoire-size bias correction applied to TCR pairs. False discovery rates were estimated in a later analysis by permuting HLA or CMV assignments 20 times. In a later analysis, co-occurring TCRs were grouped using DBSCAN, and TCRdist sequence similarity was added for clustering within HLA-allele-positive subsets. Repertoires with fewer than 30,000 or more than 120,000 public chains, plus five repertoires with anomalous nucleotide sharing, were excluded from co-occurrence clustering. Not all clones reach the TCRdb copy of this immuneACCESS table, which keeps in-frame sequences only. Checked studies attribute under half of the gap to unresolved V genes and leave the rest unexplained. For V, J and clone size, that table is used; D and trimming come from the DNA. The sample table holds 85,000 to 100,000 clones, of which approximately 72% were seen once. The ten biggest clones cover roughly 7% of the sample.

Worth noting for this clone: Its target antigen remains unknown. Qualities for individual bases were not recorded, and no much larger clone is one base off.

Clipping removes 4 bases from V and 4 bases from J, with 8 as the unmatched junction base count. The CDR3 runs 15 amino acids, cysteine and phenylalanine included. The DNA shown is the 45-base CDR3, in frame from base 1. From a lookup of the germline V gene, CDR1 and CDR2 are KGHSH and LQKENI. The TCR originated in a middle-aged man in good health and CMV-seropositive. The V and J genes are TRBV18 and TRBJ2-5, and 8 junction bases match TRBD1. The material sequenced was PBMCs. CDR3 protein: CASSLGQGKRETQYF. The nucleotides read TGTGCCAGCTCACTCGGACAGGGAAAGAGAGAGACCCAGTACTTC.